The 4 T cell receptor beta chains listed next were all sequenced from one sample in a study of T cell changes during pregnancy in multiple sclerosis. Repertoires were generated with immunoSEQ multiplex PCR, while TCRdb's copy carries only in-frame clones and drops some. Among approximately 84,000 clones listed, roughly 94% were seen once. The sequences come from peripheral blood, collected in the second trimester of pregnancy. The receptors were sampled from a female donor in good health, enrolled as a control in a pregnancy study.

The chain recombines TRBV25-1 with TRBJ2-7, with 9 bases matching TRBD2. Germline trimming cut 3 bases from V and 4 bases from J; bases unmatched to any gene: 4. The CDR3 runs 14 residues. Germline V gives CDR1 MGHDK, CDR2 SYGVNS. The CDR3, as DNA: TGTGCCAGCAGTGATTTCGCGGGAGGGTACGAGCAGTACTTC. It specifies CASSDFAGGYEQYF.

This clone was detected once. The chain is built from TRBV7-8 and TRBJ2-7; TRBD2 agrees at 12 bases. The trim removed 5 bases at V and 13 bases at J, leaving 6 bases unmatched. Germline lookup yields CDR1 SGHVS and CDR2 FQNEAQ. This CDR3 has 12 residues. The CDR3 is CASSPTSGRPYF. DNA of the CDR3: TGTGCCAGCAGCCCAACTAGCGGGAGGCCCTACTTC.

This clone was observed once. The genes are TRBV27 and TRBJ2-7, with 8 bases identical to TRBD1. This CDR3 contains 14 residues. Germline trimming cut 3 bases from V and 5 bases from J; bases unmatched to any gene: 6. Germline V lookup: CDR1 MNHEY, CDR2 SMNVEV (reference sequence). DNA for the CDR3: TGTGCCAGCAGTTTCCGCGACAGGGGCCACGAGCAGTACTTC. Translation gives CASSFRDRGHEQYF.

The J gene is TRBJ2-7, the V gene TRBV29-1; D is perhaps TRBD1 (5 bases). The CDR3 runs to 13 residues. The germline V and J ends were trimmed by 7 bases and 0 bases, with 13 bases remaining between them. Germline-derived CDR1 and CDR2 are SQVTM and ANQGSEA. The CDR3 sequence is CSASRGSSYEQYF. The DNA of the CDR3 is TGCAGCGCTTCAAGGGGATCCTCCTACGAGCAGTACTTC.